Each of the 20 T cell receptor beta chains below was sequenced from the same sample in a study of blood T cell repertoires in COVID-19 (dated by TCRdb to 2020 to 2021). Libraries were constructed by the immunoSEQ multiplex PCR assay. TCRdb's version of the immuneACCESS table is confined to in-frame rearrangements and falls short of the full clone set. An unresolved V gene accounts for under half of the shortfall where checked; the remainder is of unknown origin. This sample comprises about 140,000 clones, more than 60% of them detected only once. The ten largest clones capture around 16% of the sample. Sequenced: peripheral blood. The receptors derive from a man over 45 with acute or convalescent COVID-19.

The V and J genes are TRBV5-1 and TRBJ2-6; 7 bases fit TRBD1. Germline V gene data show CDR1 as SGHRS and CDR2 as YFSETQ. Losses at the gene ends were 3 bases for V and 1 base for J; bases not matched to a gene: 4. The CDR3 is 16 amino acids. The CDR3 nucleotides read TGCGCCAGCAGCTCTACAGGGGATTCTGGGGCCAACGTCCTGACTTTC. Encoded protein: CASSSTGDSGANVLTF.

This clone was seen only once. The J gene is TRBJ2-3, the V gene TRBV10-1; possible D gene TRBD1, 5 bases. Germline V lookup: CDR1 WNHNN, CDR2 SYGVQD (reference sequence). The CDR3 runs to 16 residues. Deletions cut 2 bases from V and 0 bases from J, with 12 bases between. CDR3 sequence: CASSEGWGRSTDTQYF. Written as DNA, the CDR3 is TGCGCCAGCAGTGAGGGCTGGGGCAGGAGCACAGATACGCAGTATTTT.

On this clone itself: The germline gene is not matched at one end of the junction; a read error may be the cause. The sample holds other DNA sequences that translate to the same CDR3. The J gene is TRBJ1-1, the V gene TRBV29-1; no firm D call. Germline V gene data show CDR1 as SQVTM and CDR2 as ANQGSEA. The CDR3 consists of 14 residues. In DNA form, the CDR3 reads TGTAGCGTTATCCGGTCCCCTGGGAACACTGAAGCTTTCTTT. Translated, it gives CSVIRSPGNTEAFF.

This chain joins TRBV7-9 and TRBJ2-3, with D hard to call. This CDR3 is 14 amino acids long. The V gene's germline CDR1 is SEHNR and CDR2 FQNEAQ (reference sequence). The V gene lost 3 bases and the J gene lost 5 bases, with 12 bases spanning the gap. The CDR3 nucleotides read TGTGCCAGCAGCTTTGGGTCTAGTGGAGATACGCAGTATTTT. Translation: CASSFGSSGDTQYF.

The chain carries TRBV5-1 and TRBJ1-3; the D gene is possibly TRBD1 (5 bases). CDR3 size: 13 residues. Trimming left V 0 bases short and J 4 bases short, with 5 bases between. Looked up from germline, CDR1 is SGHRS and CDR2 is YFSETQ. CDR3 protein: CASSLDRGNTIYF. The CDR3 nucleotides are TGCGCCAGCAGCTTGGACAGGGGAAACACCATATATTTT.

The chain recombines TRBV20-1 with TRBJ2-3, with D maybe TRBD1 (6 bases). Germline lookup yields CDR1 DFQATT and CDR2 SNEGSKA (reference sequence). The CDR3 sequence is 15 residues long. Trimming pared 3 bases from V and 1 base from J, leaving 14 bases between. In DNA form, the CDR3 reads TGCAGTGCTAGTGATGGGGCAGGGGGCACAGATACGCAGTATTTT. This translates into CSASDGAGGTDTQYF.

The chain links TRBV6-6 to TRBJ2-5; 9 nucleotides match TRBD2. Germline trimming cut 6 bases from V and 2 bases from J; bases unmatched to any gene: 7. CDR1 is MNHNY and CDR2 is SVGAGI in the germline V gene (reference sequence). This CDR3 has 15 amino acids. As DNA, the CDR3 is TGTGCCAGCAGACCCCTAGCGGGAAATCAAGAGACCCAGTACTTC. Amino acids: CASRPLAGNQETQYF.

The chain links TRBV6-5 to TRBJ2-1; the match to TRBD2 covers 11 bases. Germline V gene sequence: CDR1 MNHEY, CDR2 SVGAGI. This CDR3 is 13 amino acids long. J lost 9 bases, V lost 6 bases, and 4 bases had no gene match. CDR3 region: CASSPLAGAEQFF. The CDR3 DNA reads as TGTGCCAGCAGCCCACTAGCGGGGGCTGAGCAGTTCTTC.

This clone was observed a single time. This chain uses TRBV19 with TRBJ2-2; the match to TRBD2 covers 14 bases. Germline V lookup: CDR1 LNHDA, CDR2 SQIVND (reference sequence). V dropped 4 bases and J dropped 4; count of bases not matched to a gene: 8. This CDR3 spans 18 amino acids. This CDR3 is CASSKMTSGGAGTGELFF. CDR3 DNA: TGTGCCAGTAGTAAAATGACTAGCGGGGGGGCTGGCACCGGGGAGCTGTTTTTT.

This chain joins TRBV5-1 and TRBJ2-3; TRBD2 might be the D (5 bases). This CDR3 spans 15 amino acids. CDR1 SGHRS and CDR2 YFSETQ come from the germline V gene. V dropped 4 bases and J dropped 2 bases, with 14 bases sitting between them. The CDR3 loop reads CASSPEGVYTDTQYF. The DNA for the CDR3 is TGCGCCAGCAGCCCCGAGGGAGTCTACACAGATACGCAGTATTTT. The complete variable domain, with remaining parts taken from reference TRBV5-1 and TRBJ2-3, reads KAGVTQTPRYLIKTRGQQVTLSCSPISGHRSVSWYQQTPGQGLQFLFEYFSETQRNKGNFPGRFSGRQFSNSRSEMNVSTLELGDSALYLCASSPEGVYTDTQYFGPGTRLTVL.

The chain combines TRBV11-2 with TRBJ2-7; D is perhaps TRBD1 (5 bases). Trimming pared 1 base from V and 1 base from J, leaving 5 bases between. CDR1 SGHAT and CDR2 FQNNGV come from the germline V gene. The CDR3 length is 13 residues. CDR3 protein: CASSLGQSYEQYF. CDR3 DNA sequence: TGTGCCAGCAGCTTAGGACAGTCCTACGAGCAGTACTTC.

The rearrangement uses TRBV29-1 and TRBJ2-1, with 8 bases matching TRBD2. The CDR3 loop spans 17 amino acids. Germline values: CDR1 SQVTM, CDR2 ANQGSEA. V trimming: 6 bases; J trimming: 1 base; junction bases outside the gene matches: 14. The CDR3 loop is CSVQRRRTSNSYNEQFF. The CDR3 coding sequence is TGCAGCGTCCAAAGGCGGAGGACTAGCAATTCCTACAATGAGCAGTTCTTC.

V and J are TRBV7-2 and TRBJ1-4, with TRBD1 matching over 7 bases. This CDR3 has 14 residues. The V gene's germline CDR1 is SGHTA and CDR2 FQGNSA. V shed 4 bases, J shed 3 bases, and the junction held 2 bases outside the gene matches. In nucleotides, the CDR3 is TGTGCCAGCAGCTCAGGGACAGCTAATGAAAAACTGTTTTTT. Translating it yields CASSSGTANEKLFF.

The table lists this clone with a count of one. CDR3 sequence (DNA): TGTGCCAGCGGAACAGGGCAAGGCTACACCTTC. This codes for CASGTGQGYTF. This chain links TRBV6-5 with TRBJ1-2, with D perhaps TRBD1 (6 bases). The CDR3 has 11 amino acids. Looked up from germline, CDR1 is MNHEY and CDR2 is SVGAGI. Trimming took 8 bases from V and 8 from J, leaving 12 bases between them.

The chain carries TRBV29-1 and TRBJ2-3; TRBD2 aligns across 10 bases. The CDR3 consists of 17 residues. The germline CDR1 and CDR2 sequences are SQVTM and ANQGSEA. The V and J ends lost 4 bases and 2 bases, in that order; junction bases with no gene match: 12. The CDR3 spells CSVVPLTSGAYTDTQYF. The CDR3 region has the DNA TGCAGCGTTGTCCCTTTAACTAGCGGGGCATACACAGATACGCAGTATTTT.

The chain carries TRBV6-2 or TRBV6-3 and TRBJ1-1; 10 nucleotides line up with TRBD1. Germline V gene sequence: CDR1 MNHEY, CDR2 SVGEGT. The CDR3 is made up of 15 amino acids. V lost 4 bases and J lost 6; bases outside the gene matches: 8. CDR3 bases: TGTGCCAGCAGTTCCCCGGGACAGGGGATCGCTGAAGCTTTCTTT. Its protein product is CASSSPGQGIAEAFF.

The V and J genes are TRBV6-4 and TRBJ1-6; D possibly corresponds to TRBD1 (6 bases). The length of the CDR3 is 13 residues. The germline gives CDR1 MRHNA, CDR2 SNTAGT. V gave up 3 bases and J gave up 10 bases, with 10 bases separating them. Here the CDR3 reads CASSEAGGSPLHF. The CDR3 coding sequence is TGTGCCAGCAGTGAGGCGGGGGGCTCACCCCTCCACTTT.

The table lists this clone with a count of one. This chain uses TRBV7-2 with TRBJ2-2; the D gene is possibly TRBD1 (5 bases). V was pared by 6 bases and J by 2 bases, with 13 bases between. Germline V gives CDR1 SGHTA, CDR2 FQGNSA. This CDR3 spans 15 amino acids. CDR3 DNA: TGTGCCAGCAGTCAGATCAGGGCAAACACCGGGGAGCTGTTTTTT. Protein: CASSQIRANTGELFF.

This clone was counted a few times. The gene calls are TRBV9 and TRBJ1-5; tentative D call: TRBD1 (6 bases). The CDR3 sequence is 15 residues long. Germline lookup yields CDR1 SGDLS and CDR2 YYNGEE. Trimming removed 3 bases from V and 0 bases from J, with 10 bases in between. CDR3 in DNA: TGTGCCAGCAGCGCCGGACAGTTTAGCAATCAGCCCCAGCATTTT. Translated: CASSAGQFSNQPQHF.

The CDR3, as DNA: TGTGCCAGCAGCCCTACGGGACAGAACTATGGCTACACCTTC. It encodes CASSPTGQNYGYTF. The V and J genes are TRBV7-2 and TRBJ1-2, with 7 bases lining up with TRBD1. The V gene's germline CDR1 is SGHTA and CDR2 FQGNSA. J gave up 2 bases and V 5 bases, and 5 bases lay outside the gene matches. The CDR3 runs 14 residues. The full variable domain, with the rest looked up from reference TRBV7-2 and TRBJ1-2, is GAGVSQSPSNKVTEKGKDVELRCDPISGHTALYWYRQSLGQGLEFLIYFQGNSAPDKSGLPSDRFSAERTGGSVSTLTIQRTQQEDSAVYLCASSPTGQNYGYTFGSGTRLTVV.